This T cell receptor beta chain was retrieved from a study of shared clonotypes between healthy human individuals. Study-level results: Represented diversity (both genetic and exposure-history) was limited by the small number of donors. Against clonotypes common to all four donors, non-shared ones had lower generation probabilities.

The CDR3 runs to 14 residues. In germline, CDR1 is LGHNA, CDR2 YNFKEQ. Trimming removed 4 bases at V and 2 bases at J, with 12 bases between. Clones were read by immunoSEQ multiplex PCR, and TCRdb kept only the in-frame ones, dropping some. The table lists some 690,000 clones, 90% of them singletons. Notes on this clone: Antigen specificity is unknown.

The chain couples TRBV4-2 to TRBJ2-7; D may be TRBD2 (6 bases). Sequenced material: memory CD8+ T cells from PBMCs. As to subset: CD45RO+ cells pooled with CCR7-negative TemRA cells. The sequence was obtained from a man between 18 and 35 years old in good health. Some clones in this sample may be carry-over from other donors' samples. The CDR3 region has the DNA TGTGCCAGCAGCCCTTCTAGCGCTCCCTACGAGCAGTACTTC. Residues: CASSPSSAPYEQYF.